This T cell receptor beta chain was identified during a study of blood T cell repertoires in COVID-19. Study-level information: Acute-phase and convalescent COVID-19 samples originated in the United States, Italy and Spain. Sample material is recorded as cDNA or gDNA derived from T cells, B-cell-depleted T cells, or PBMCs.

Germline lookup yields CDR1 MNHEY and CDR2 SVGAGI. The CDR3 is made up of 14 amino acids. Trimming left V 0 bases short and J 4 bases short, with 7 bases between. Per the original methods: Reference gene primer amplification gave nucleated cell count estimates. The assay was immunoSEQ multiplex PCR, and TCRdb's table has in-frame clones only and misses some. From that table come the V and J calls and clone size; the DNA was used to work out D and trimming. The table includes roughly 200,000 clones, roughly 78% detected once. Sequencing was performed on peripheral blood. The TCR sequence derives from a woman of 80 years or more with active or convalescent COVID-19. The V gene is TRBV6-5, the J gene TRBJ1-5, with unresolved D. The CDR3 region has the DNA TGTGCCAGCAGTTACTCCGGAGGGAATCAGCCCCAGCATTTT. It yields the protein CASSYSGGNQPQHF.